Listed here are 24 T cell receptor beta chains from one sample, sequenced in a study of chemoradiotherapy in HPV16-positive cancers. TCRdb keeps only in-frame clones here, not all; method: immunoSEQ multiplex PCR. The table has approximately 8,500 clones, less than 75% seen once; the top ten hold 31%. The specimen was taken from a patient who underwent chemoradiotherapy. The origin of the receptors is a human donor with HPV-associated anogenital cancer.

This rearrangement joins TRBV19 to TRBJ2-1, with unresolved D. Germline CDR1 is LNHDA and CDR2 is SQIVND (reference sequence). The ends were cut back, 1 base at V and 7 bases at J, with 5 bases in the middle. The CDR3 spans 12 residues. Written as DNA, the CDR3 is TGTGCCAGTAGTATAGGGGTGAATGAGCAGTTCTTC. It codes for CASSIGVNEQFF.

The rearrangement uses TRBV11-1 and TRBJ1-1, with 7 positions matching TRBD1. With V trimmed by 1 base and J by 7 bases, 3 bases remained unmatched. The CDR3 is 13 residues long. CDR1 is SGHAT, CDR2 FQDESV, per germline (reference sequence). Here the CDR3 reads CASSLVRQGEAFF. The DNA for the CDR3 is TGTGCCAGCAGCTTAGTGAGACAGGGTGAAGCTTTCTTT.

The chain uses TRBV4-1 and TRBJ2-1; 16 positions match TRBD2. Germline loops: CDR1 MGHRA, CDR2 YSYEKL. V trimming: 2 bases; J trimming: 4 bases; junction bases outside the gene matches: 11. CDR3 length: 20 residues. The CDR3 DNA is TGCGCCAGCAGCCAACCGGGACTAGCGGGAGGGCCGGGGGGGTACAATGAGCAGTTCTTC. This encodes CASSQPGLAGGPGGYNEQFF.

The J gene is TRBJ1-1, the V gene TRBV18, with a weak D call TRBD1 (5 bases). V was cut by 8 bases and J by 0 bases, with 13 bases left in between. The CDR3 has 14 amino acids. Germline CDR1 reads KGHSH; CDR2 reads LQKENI. The CDR3 spells CASARGGLNTEAFF. Here the CDR3 DNA reads TGTGCCAGCGCAAGGGGTGGATTGAACACTGAAGCTTTCTTT.

The gene calls are TRBV5-1 and TRBJ2-1; 8 bases line up with TRBD2. CDR3 length: 17 amino acids. Germline CDR1 SGHRS, CDR2 YFSETQ. V was pared by 1 base and J by 1 base, with 7 bases of the junction left unmatched. Written as DNA, the CDR3 is TGCGCCAGCAGCTTGTTTACTAGCGGCCTTTCCTACAATGAGCAGTTCTTC. As protein: CASSLFTSGLSYNEQFF. Complete variable domain (other parts from reference TRBV5-1 and TRBJ2-1): KAGVTQTPRYLIKTRGQQVTLSCSPISGHRSVSWYQQTPGQGLQFLFEYFSETQRNKGNFPGRFSGRQFSNSRSEMNVSTLELGDSALYLCASSLFTSGLSYNEQFFGPGTRLTVL.

The rearrangement links TRBV7-9 to TRBJ2-6; possibly TRBD2 for D (5 bases). The length of the CDR3 is 14 residues. Germline V gene data show CDR1 as SEHNR and CDR2 as FQNEAQ (reference sequence). Trimming left V 7 bases short and J 1 base short, with 8 bases between. The CDR3 protein is CASTRGSGANVLTF. In DNA form, the CDR3 reads TGTGCCAGCACAAGAGGGTCTGGGGCCAACGTCCTGACTTTC.

The chain couples TRBV28 to TRBJ2-2; D is unresolved. Trimming removed 3 bases from V and 4 bases from J, with 9 bases in between. The CDR3 totals 14 residues. Looked up from germline, CDR1 is MDHEN and CDR2 is SYDVKM. CDR3 sequence reads: CASSFTGRTGELFF. CDR3 DNA: TGTGCCAGCAGTTTCACCGGCCGCACCGGGGAGCTGTTTTTT.

V is TRBV29-1 and J is TRBJ2-3; D gene uncertain. This CDR3 has 14 residues. The V end lost 0 bases, the J end lost 0 bases, and 7 bases lay between the germline ends. The germline V gene has CDR1 SQVTM and CDR2 ANQGSEA. CDR3 amino acids: CSVEDGWSTDTQYF. In nucleotides, the CDR3 is TGCAGCGTTGAAGATGGGTGGAGCACAGATACGCAGTATTTT.

The rearrangement links TRBV6-1 to TRBJ2-2, with a possible D match to TRBD1 (6 bases). The germline CDR1 and CDR2 sequences are MNHNS and SASEGT. CDR3 length: 16 residues. V lost 3 bases, J lost 5 bases, and 16 bases lay in between. Written as DNA, the CDR3 is TGTGCCAGCAGTGATCTCGGCAGGGGACGAACCGGGGAGCTGTTTTTT. The encoded protein is CASSDLGRGRTGELFF.

The chain has TRBV11-2 and TRBJ2-1; 8 bases line up with TRBD2. The germline V gene has CDR1 SGHAT and CDR2 FQNNGV. CDR3 length equals 14 residues. Germline trimming cut 5 bases from V and 9 bases from J; bases unmatched to any gene: 9. The DNA for the CDR3 is TGTGCCAGCAGCGTCACGGGAGGGCGGCTTGAGCAGTTCTTC. Its protein product is CASSVTGGRLEQFF. Full variable domain (missing parts from reference TRBV11-2 and TRBJ2-1): EAGVAQSPRYKIIEKRQSVAFWCNPISGHATLYWYQQILGQGPKLLIQFQNNGVVDDSQLPKDRFSAERLKGVDSTLKIQPAKLEDSAVYLCASSVTGGRLEQFFGPGTRLTVL.

This rearrangement joins TRBV28 to TRBJ2-2; 8 bases map to TRBD1. J gave up 3 bases and V 6 bases, and 6 bases lay outside the gene matches. CDR1 MDHEN and CDR2 SYDVKM come from the germline V gene. This CDR3 comprises 15 residues. DNA of the CDR3: TGTGCCAGCAGCCTGGGACAGGCTTACACCGGGGAGCTGTTTTTT. Its protein is CASSLGQAYTGELFF.

This clone was observed a single time. At one end the junction does not follow the germline gene, possibly because of a read error. This chain links TRBV10-3 with TRBJ2-1; D is possibly TRBD2 (5 bases). CDR1 is ENHRY, CDR2 SYGVKD, per germline. The CDR3 has 12 amino acids. The CDR3 region is CAISELDGELFF. In DNA form, the CDR3 reads TGTGCCATCAGTGAGTTAGACGGGGAGCTGTTCTTC.

This clone was detected only a few times. The chain is built from TRBV4-1 and TRBJ1-6; TRBD1 aligns across 9 bases. CDR3 length: 16 amino acids. The germline V gene encodes CDR1 MGHRA and CDR2 YSYEKL. V shed 4 bases and J 4 bases; nucleotides not matched to a gene: 5. The CDR3 DNA is TGCGCCAGCAGCCCAATGACAGGGGGTTATAATTCACCCCTCCACTTT. Translation gives CASSPMTGGYNSPLHF.

The chain is built from TRBV7-9 and TRBJ1-1; D remains ambiguous. CDR3 length equals 15 residues. V lost 5 bases and J 0 bases, leaving 13 bases between the germline ends. Germline CDR1 SEHNR, CDR2 FQNEAQ (reference sequence). CDR3 nucleotides: TGTGCCAGCAGCAGTCCGCGGAGCATGAACACTGAAGCTTTCTTT. Amino acids: CASSSPRSMNTEAFF.

This clone was seen only once. This sequence joins TRBV6-1 and TRBJ1-6, with D perhaps TRBD1 (6 bases). V was trimmed by 2 bases and J by 7 bases, leaving 12 bases between them. CDR3 length: 15 amino acids. Germline CDR1 is MNHNS and CDR2 is SASEGT. CDR3 sequence: CASSELRGRNSPLHF. In DNA form, the CDR3 reads TGTGCCAGCAGTGAACTAAGGGGGAGGAATTCACCCCTCCACTTT.

The chain employs TRBV7-3 and TRBJ2-2; TRBD2 aligns across 11 bases. Germline V gene lookup returns CDR1 SGHTA and CDR2 FQGTGA. The CDR3 has 15 residues. V shed 5 bases, J shed 5 bases, and the junction held 4 bases outside the gene matches. Here the CDR3 reads CASSVAGGPTGELFF. The CDR3 DNA is TGTGCCAGCAGCGTAGCGGGAGGGCCTACCGGGGAGCTGTTTTTT.

The V and J genes are TRBV18 and TRBJ1-1; D is perhaps TRBD1 (5 bases). This CDR3 is 15 amino acids long. V was clipped by 6 bases and J by 4 bases, with 18 bases between them. The V gene's germline CDR1 is KGHSH and CDR2 LQKENI. Written as DNA, the CDR3 is TGTGCCAGCTCGCCCCACCTGGGGGGGGTCACTGAAGCTTTCTTT. Amino acids: CASSPHLGGVTEAFF.

The chain recombines TRBV7-9 with TRBJ2-3, with D possibly called TRBD1 or TRBD2 (6 bases each). In germline, CDR1 is SEHNR, CDR2 FQNEAQ (reference sequence). The CDR3 length is 14 residues. Trimming cost V 5 bases and J 6 bases, with 15 bases left between them. The CDR3 coding sequence is TGTGCCAGCAGCCAGAGGGGGGACGTGGATACGCAGTATTTT. Residues: CASSQRGDVDTQYF.

This clone showed up just a few times. The V gene is TRBV11-2, the J gene TRBJ1-1; no reliable D call. Trimming took 5 bases from V and 0 from J, leaving 13 bases between them. There are 15 residues in the CDR3. Per germline, CDR1 SGHAT and CDR2 FQNNGV. CDR3 region: CASSGRTGMNTEAFF. CDR3 DNA sequence: TGTGCCAGCAGCGGAAGGACCGGGATGAACACTGAAGCTTTCTTT.

J is TRBJ1-1 and V is TRBV28; D might be TRBD1 (5 bases). Germline V CDR1 and CDR2: MDHEN, SYDVKM. The V gene lost 3 bases and the J gene lost 6 bases, with 8 bases spanning the gap. The CDR3 totals 12 residues. The CDR3: CASSLETAEAFF. The CDR3 region has the DNA TGTGCCAGCAGTTTGGAGACAGCTGAAGCTTTCTTT.

The J gene is TRBJ2-1, the V gene TRBV11-2, with D perhaps TRBD2 (6 bases). Germline loops: CDR1 SGHAT, CDR2 FQNNGV. Trimming stripped 5 bases from V and 7 bases from J, with 15 bases between. This CDR3 contains 14 residues. As DNA, the CDR3 is TGTGCCAGCAGCCTCCGGGGTGCGGGGAATGAGCAGTTCTTC. Protein sequence: CASSLRGAGNEQFF.

V and J are TRBV7-2 and TRBJ1-3; D remains ambiguous. The CDR3 sequence is 13 residues long. CDR1 is SGHTA and CDR2 is FQGNSA in the germline V gene. Trimming left V 6 bases short and J 3 bases short, with 9 bases between. The DNA of the CDR3 is TGTGCCAGCAGGTGGACTGGTGGAAACACCATATATTTT. Protein product: CASRWTGGNTIYF.

This clone was detected only a few times. The V call is TRBV18, the J call TRBJ1-5; no clear D gene. The V gene's germline CDR1 is KGHSH and CDR2 LQKENI. CDR3 size: 13 residues. The ends were cut back, 2 bases at V and 3 bases at J, with 5 bases in the middle. The CDR3 DNA is TGTGCCAGCTCACCAGGAGTCAATCAGCCCCAGCATTTT. Protein product: CASSPGVNQPQHF.

The J gene is TRBJ2-1, the V gene TRBV7-2; possible D gene TRBD1, 6 bases. Germline loops: CDR1 SGHTA, CDR2 FQGNSA. CDR3 size: 15 residues. Trimming removed 3 bases at V and 5 bases at J, with 14 bases between. The CDR3 here is CASSLDRGLNNEQFF. Here the CDR3 DNA reads TGTGCCAGCAGCTTGGACAGAGGTCTAAACAATGAGCAGTTCTTC.